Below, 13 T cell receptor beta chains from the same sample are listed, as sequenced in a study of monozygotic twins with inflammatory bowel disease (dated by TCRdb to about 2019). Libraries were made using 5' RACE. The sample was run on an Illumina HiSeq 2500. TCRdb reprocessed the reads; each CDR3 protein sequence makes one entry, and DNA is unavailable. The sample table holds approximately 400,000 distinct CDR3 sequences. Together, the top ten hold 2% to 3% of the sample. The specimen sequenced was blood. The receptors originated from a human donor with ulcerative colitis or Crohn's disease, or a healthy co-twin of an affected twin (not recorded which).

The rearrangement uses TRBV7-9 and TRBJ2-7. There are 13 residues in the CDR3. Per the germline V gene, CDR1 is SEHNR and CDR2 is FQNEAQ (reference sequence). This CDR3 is CAAAVAGHYEQYF. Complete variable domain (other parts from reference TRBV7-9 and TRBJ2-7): DTGVSQNPRHKITKRGQNVTFRCDPISEHNRLYWYRQTLGQGPEFLTYFQNEAQLEKSRLLSDRFSAERPKGSFSTLEIQRTEQGDSAMYLCAAAVAGHYEQYFGPGTRLTVT.

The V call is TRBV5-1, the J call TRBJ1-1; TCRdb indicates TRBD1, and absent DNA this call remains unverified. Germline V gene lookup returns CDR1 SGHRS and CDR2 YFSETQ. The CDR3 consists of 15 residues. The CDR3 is CASSSAPQGNTEAFF.

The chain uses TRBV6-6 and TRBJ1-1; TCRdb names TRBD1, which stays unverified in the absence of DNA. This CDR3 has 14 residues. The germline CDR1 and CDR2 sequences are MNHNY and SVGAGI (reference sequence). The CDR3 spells CASSWGGANTEAFF.

The CDR3 reads CASSLGDFAVGEQFF. The rearrangement uses TRBV28 and TRBJ2-1; TCRdb gives TRBD2 as the D gene, but with no DNA this cannot be confirmed. Germline CDR1 and CDR2: MDHEN and SYDVKM. CDR3 length: 15 residues.

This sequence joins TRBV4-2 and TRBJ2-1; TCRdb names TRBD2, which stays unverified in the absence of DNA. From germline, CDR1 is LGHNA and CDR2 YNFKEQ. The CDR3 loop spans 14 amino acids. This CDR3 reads CASTSSSGGNEQFF.

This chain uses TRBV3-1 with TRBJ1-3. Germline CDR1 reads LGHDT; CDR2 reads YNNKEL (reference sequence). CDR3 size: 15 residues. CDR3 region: CASSQETKEGNTIYF.

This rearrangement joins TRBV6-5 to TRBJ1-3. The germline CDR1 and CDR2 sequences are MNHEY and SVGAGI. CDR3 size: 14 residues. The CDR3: CASSYGSPGNTIYF.

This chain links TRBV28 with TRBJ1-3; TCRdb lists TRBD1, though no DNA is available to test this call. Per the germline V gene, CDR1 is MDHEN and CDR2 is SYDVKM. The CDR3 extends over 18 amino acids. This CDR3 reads CASKGQGDHYLSGNTIYF.

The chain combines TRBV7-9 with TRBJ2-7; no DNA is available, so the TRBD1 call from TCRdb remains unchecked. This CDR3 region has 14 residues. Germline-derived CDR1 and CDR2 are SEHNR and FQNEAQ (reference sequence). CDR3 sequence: CASSFSGHSYEQYF. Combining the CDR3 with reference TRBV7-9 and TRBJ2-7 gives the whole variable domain DTGVSQNPRHKITKRGQNVTFRCDPISEHNRLYWYRQTLGQGPEFLTYFQNEAQLEKSRLLSDRFSAERPKGSFSTLEIQRTEQGDSAMYLCASSFSGHSYEQYFGPGTRLTVT.

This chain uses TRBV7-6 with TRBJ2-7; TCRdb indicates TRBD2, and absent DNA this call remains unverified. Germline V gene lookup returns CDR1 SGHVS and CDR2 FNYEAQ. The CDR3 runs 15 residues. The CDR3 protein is CASSLRREAAYEQYF.

The CDR3 reads CASRRTSGSGNTQYF. V is TRBV7-8 and J is TRBJ2-3; TCRdb selects TRBD2, and the lack of DNA leaves this call unchecked. Germline loops: CDR1 SGHVS, CDR2 FQNEAQ. The CDR3 sequence is 15 residues long.

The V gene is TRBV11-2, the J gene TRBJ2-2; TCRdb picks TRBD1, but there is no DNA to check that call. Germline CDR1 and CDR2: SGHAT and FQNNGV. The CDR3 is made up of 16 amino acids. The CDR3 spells CASSLVGGAGPGELFF.

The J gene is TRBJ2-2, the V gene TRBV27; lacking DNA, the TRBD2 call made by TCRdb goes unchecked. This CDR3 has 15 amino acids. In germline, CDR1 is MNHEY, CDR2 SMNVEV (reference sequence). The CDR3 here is CASSLSPSLFGELFF.